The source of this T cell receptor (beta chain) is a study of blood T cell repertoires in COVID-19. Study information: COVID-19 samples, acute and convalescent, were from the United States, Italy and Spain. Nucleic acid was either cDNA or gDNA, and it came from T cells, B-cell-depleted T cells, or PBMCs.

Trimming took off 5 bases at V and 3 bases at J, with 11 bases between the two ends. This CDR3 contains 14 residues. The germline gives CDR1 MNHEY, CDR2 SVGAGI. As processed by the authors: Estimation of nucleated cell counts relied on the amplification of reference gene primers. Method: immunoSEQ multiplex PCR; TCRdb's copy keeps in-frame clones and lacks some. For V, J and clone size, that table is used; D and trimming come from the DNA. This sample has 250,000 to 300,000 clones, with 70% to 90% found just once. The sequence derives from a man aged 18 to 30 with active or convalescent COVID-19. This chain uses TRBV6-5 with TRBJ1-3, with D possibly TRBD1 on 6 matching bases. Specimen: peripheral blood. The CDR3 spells CASSTRGHGNTIYF. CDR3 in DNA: TGTGCCAGCAGTACTCGGGGACATGGAAACACCATATATTTT.